This TCR beta chain came from a study of identical twins. MiXCR, applied by TCRdb to the 5' RACE reads, yields one record per CDR3 protein. Counted here are around 480,000 distinct CDR3 sequences, 14% occurring once; the ten biggest clones make up 0.52%. Germline CDR1 SGHRS, CDR2 YFSETQ. With V trimmed by 3 bases and J by 6 bases, 9 bases remained unmatched. The CDR3 length is 16 residues. The data were also submitted as part of a second study, on yellow fever vaccine responses in identical twins.

The receptor was derived from a woman aged 18-29 years in good health. Sequencing was carried out using CD4+ T cells sorted from blood. The chain carries TRBV5-1 and TRBJ2-2; the match to TRBD2 covers 9 bases. The CDR3 DNA sequence: TGCGCCAGCAGCTACGTTGCGGGGGGGCTCGCCGGGGAGCTGTTTTTT. Its translation is CASSYVAGGLAGELFF.